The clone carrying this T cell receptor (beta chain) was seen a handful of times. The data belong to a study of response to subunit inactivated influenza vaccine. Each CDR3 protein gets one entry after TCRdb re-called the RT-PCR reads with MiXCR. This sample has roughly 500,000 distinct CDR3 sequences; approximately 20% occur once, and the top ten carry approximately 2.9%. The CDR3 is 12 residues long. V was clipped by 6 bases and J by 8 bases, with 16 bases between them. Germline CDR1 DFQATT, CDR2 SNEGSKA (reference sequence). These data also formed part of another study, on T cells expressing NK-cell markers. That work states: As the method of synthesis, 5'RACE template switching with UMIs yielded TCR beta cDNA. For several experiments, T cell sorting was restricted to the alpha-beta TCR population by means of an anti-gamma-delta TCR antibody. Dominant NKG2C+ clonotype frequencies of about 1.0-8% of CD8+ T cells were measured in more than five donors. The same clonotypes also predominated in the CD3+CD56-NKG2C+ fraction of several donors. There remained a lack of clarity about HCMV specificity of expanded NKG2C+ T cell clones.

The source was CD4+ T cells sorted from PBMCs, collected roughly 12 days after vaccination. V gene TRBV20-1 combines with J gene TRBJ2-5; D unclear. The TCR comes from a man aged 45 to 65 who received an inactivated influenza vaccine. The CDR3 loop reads CSAPRARGTQYF. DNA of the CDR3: TGCAGTGCGCCCCGGGCCCGCGGAACCCAGTACTTC.